These 18 T cell receptor beta chains originate from one sample sequenced in a study of breast tumors, draining lymph nodes, adjacent tissues. TCRdb recomputed calls from the multiplex PCR reads with MiXCR, one row per CDR3 protein. Of around 140,000 distinct CDR3 sequences listed, 20% to 25% are singletons. Samples came from axillary lymph nodes draining the breast cancer. What was sequenced was axillary lymph node tissue. Every receptor here comes from a female donor with breast cancer. Some clones in this sample may be carry-over from other donors' samples.

Of note for this clonotype: This may stem from a read error, because a much larger clone lies one nucleotide away. The CDR3 ends on some other residue instead of the conserved phenylalanine or tryptophan, so this is likely a read error. CDR3 residues: CSPGAGNYEQYL. CDR3 DNA sequence: TGCAGTCCCGGGGCAGGGAACTACGAGCAGTACCTC. This chain links TRBV20-1 with TRBJ2-7; D possibly matches TRBD1 or TRBD2 (5 bases each). The CDR3 runs to 12 residues. Per germline, CDR1 DFQATT and CDR2 SNEGSKA (reference sequence). Trimming shortened V by 8 bases and J by 3 bases, and 14 bases separated the two germline ends.

This clonotype was observed many times. The genes are TRBV7-9 and TRBJ2-5; D is unresolved. This CDR3 has 14 residues. The germline V gene has CDR1 SEHNR and CDR2 FQNEAQ (reference sequence). V was clipped by 1 base and J by 3 bases, with 9 bases between them. CDR3 nucleotide sequence: TGTGCCAGCAGCTTAGGCCAGGTCAAAGAGACCCAGTACTTC. Residues: CASSLGQVKETQYF. The full variable domain, with the rest looked up from reference TRBV7-9 and TRBJ2-5, is DTGVSQNPRHKITKRGQNVTFRCDPISEHNRLYWYRQTLGQGPEFLTYFQNEAQLEKSRLLSDRFSAERPKGSFSTLEIQRTEQGDSAMYLCASSLGQVKETQYFGPGTRLLVL.

This clonotype was found many times. J is TRBJ2-2 and V is TRBV29-1; TRBD1 aligns across 7 bases. CDR3 length equals 13 residues. Trimming removed 7 bases from V and 7 bases from J; junction bases left unmatched: 9. The V gene's germline CDR1 is SQVTM and CDR2 ANQGSEA. The CDR3 DNA is TGCAGCGGGTGGACAGGAGGAAGCGGGGAGCTGTTTTTT. This encodes CSGWTGGSGELFF.

Ten or more counts support this clonotype. The CDR3 region has the DNA TGTGCCTGGAGTGTAGCCGGGTCCAATCAGCCCCAGCATTTT. It encodes CAWSVAGSNQPQHF. The J gene is TRBJ1-5, the V gene TRBV30; D gene ambiguous. The CDR3 loop spans 14 amino acids. The V and J ends lost 0 bases and 3 bases respectively, with 9 bases between them. In germline, CDR1 is GTSNPN, CDR2 SVGIG (reference sequence).

This clonotype was seen once. Its ends do not fully match the called genes, so a read error is possible. J is TRBJ2-1 and V is TRBV3-1; 8 bases agree with TRBD2. Germline V gene data show CDR1 as LGHDT and CDR2 as YNNKEL (reference sequence). This CDR3 comprises 16 residues. The CDR3 sequence: CASSQGFGGTRNEQLF. DNA for the CDR3: TGTGCCAGCAGCCAAGGTTTTGGTGGGACTAGGAATGAGCAGCTCTTC.

The CDR3 loop is CASSPPGLTYGYTF. The CDR3 DNA reads TGTGCCAGCAGTCCGCCTGGACTGACTTATGGCTACACCTTC. V gene TRBV25-1 combines with J gene TRBJ1-2, with unresolved D. This CDR3 has 14 residues. CDR1 is MGHDK and CDR2 is SYGVNS in the germline V gene. V was clipped by 5 bases and J by 5 bases, with 15 bases between them.

This clonotype came up many times. This chain links TRBV5-6 with TRBJ2-2, with TRBD2 matching 8 bases. The CDR3 sequence is 20 residues long. The J segment lost 7 bases and the V segment lost 1 base, leaving 21 bases of the junction unmatched. Germline assignment: CDR1 SGHDT and CDR2 YYEEEE. CDR3 residues: CASSLRVSGPSGRADGELFF. DNA of the CDR3: TGTGCCAGCAGCTTGAGGGTTTCAGGGCCCAGCGGGAGAGCTGACGGGGAGCTGTTTTTT.

The V call is TRBV2, the J call TRBJ2-7; no clear D. Germline assignment: CDR1 SNHLY and CDR2 FYNNEI. Trimming left V 4 bases short and J 6 bases short, with 19 bases between. There are 15 residues in the CDR3. The CDR3 coding sequence is TGTGCCAGCAGTGGGACGGCTCTGGGGTCCGGCGAGCAGTACTTC. This sequence encodes CASSGTALGSGEQYF.

Worth noting for this clonotype: A read error may explain this, as a much larger clone is one base away. J is TRBJ2-5 and V is TRBV20-1; D could derive from TRBD1 or TRBD2 (5 bases each). Germline V gene data show CDR1 as DFQATT and CDR2 as SNEGSKA (reference sequence). The CDR3 is made up of 15 amino acids. V lost 0 bases and J lost 4, with 15 bases in between. The CDR3 bases are TGCAGTGCTAGAGATGTCCGGGGCATCGGAGAGACCCAGTACTTC. This sequence encodes CSARDVRGIGETQYF.

The CDR3 region has the DNA TGTGCCAGCAGCTCCGGGACAGGGGGCAGCTATGGCTACACCTTC. Translating it yields CASSSGTGGSYGYTF. The V gene is TRBV6-1, the J gene TRBJ1-2; 12 bases are shared with TRBD1. CDR3 length: 15 residues. The germline V gene encodes CDR1 MNHNS and CDR2 SASEGT. Losses at the gene ends were 6 bases for V and 4 bases for J; bases not matched to a gene: 6.

This clonotype was observed at least ten times. The V call is TRBV11-3, the J call TRBJ2-3, with unresolved D. From germline, CDR1 is SGHNT and CDR2 YENEEA. Trimming shortened V by 3 bases and J by 5 bases, and 15 bases separated the two germline ends. This CDR3 has 15 residues. The CDR3 loop reads CASSFLELGGDTQYF. CDR3 in DNA: TGTGCCAGCAGCTTTCTCGAGCTGGGTGGAGATACGCAGTATTTT.

The table lists this clonotype with many counts. This rearrangement joins TRBV10-3 to TRBJ2-7, with D hard to call. Germline lookup yields CDR1 ENHRY and CDR2 SYGVKD. The CDR3 is 14 amino acids. Trimming removed 1 base at V and 1 base at J, with 8 bases between. The CDR3 is CAISEYMGSYEQYF. The CDR3, as DNA: TGTGCCATCAGTGAGTACATGGGATCCTACGAGCAGTACTTC.

This clonotype appeared many times. The chain employs TRBV6-6 and TRBJ2-7; D is uncertain. This CDR3 is built from 12 residues. Germline CDR1 reads MNHNY; CDR2 reads SVGAGI (reference sequence). With 6 bases removed from V and 2 bases from J, the gap between germline ends came to 8 bases. This chain's CDR3 is CASSPPTYEQYF. The CDR3 DNA reads TGTGCCAGCAGCCCACCCACCTACGAGCAGTACTTC.

This clonotype was counted many times. The rearrangement links TRBV10-3 to TRBJ2-7; a weak D match, TRBD2 (5 bases). The CDR3 consists of 16 residues. Germline V lookup: CDR1 ENHRY, CDR2 SYGVKD. With 4 bases removed from V and 3 bases from J, the gap between germline ends came to 19 bases. The CDR3 nucleotides read TGTGCCATCAGTGCTGCCACCACTAGTGTTCTCTACGAGCAGTACTTC. This translates into CAISAATTSVLYEQYF.

Note on this clonotype: This clone may be a read error of a much larger clone one base away. The chain is built from TRBV2 and TRBJ2-7; TRBD1 might be the D (6 bases). Germline V gene data show CDR1 as SNHLY and CDR2 as FYNNEI. The CDR3 sequence is 14 residues long. V shed 11 bases and J shed 9 bases, with 26 bases lying between them. CDR3 loop: CAGVGASFDFGQYF. The DNA of the CDR3 is TGTGCCGGCGTGGGGGCTAGCTTCGATTTTGGGCAGTACTTC.

Regarding this clonotype: A much larger clone differs by one base, so this may be a read error. The chain has TRBV24-1 and TRBJ2-1; tentative D call: TRBD1 (5 bases). This CDR3 is 17 amino acids long. Trimming cost V 1 base and J 4 bases, with 16 bases left between them. CDR1 and CDR2 (germline): KGHDR, SFDVKD. DNA of the CDR3: TGTGCCACCAGTGATTTACCGACAAGGGGCGGATACAATGAGCAGTTCTTC. Translation: CATSDLPTRGGYNEQFF.

This chain joins TRBV30 and TRBJ2-1; 8 bases line up with TRBD2. CDR3 size: 15 residues. J was trimmed by 6 bases and V by 0 bases; bases with no gene match: 7. Germline V gene lookup returns CDR1 GTSNPN and CDR2 SVGIG (reference sequence). The CDR3: CAWSVPAGASNEQFF. The CDR3 bases are TGTGCCTGGAGTGTGCCAGCGGGAGCGAGCAATGAGCAGTTCTTC.

The table lists this clonotype with many counts. The J gene is TRBJ2-2, the V gene TRBV11-2; D gene uncertain. CDR1 is SGHAT and CDR2 is FQNNGV in the germline V gene. This CDR3 is built from 19 residues. V dropped 4 bases and J dropped 10 bases, with 31 bases sitting between them. CDR3 nucleotides: TGTGCCAGCAGCTCCGCCCGCTACGTGACGGACGGCTCCCTGGCGGAGCTGTTTTTT. Protein: CASSSARYVTDGSLAELFF.